Each of the 3 T cell receptor beta chains below was sequenced from the same sample in a study of PD-L1 blockade in urothelial cancer. Clones were read by immunoSEQ multiplex PCR, and TCRdb kept only the in-frame ones, dropping some. The data show 40,000 or so clones, roughly 80% seen once. Specimen: PBMCs, collected around atezolizumab (anti-PD-L1) treatment. The source is a man between 65 and 85 years old with urothelial cancer.

V usage is TRBV28 and J usage is TRBJ2-7; 9 bases are a match to TRBD1. CDR1 and CDR2 (germline): MDHEN, SYDVKM. The trim removed 5 bases at V and 2 bases at J, leaving 13 bases unmatched. The CDR3 is 17 amino acids. The CDR3 protein is CASSPMISRQGAYEQYF. The CDR3 DNA reads TGTGCCAGCAGTCCAATGATCTCGAGACAGGGGGCCTACGAGCAGTACTTC.

The chain recombines TRBV4-2 with TRBJ1-4; 7 positions agree with TRBD1. Germline V gene lookup returns CDR1 LGHNA and CDR2 YNFKEQ. This CDR3 is 16 amino acids long. Unmatched junction bases numbered 12, after V lost 4 bases and J lost 7 bases. The CDR3 DNA sequence: TGTGCCAGCAGCCCTATAGCCGGGACAGAGGGTGAAAAACTGTTTTTT. This translates into CASSPIAGTEGEKLFF.

CDR3 amino acids: CAISPGQGGNQPQHF. DNA for the CDR3: TGTGCCATCAGCCCGGGACAGGGAGGAAATCAGCCCCAGCATTTT. The chain links TRBV10-3 to TRBJ1-5, with TRBD1 matching 9 bases. Germline CDR1 and CDR2: ENHRY and SYGVKD. V dropped 6 bases and J dropped 4; count of bases not matched to a gene: 7. The CDR3 length is 15 residues.